This TCR beta chain was sequenced during a study of resident and recirculating memory T cells in vitiligo. Study information: Samples were epidermis from two lesional and two nonlesional sites, plus PBMCs.

Some clones are missing from TCRdb's copy, which holds only in-frame ones; the method was immunoSEQ multiplex PCR. Here the sample spans 70,000 to 95,000 clones, 92% being singletons. V trimming: 4 bases; J trimming: 4 bases; junction bases outside the gene matches: 8. Germline loops: CDR1 SGHRS, CDR2 YFSETQ. The CDR3 loop spans 15 amino acids. The genes are TRBV5-1 and TRBJ2-3; TRBD1 aligns across 8 bases. The sequencing input was blood. This TCR came from a male donor with vitiligo. The CDR3 protein is CASSPPDREPDTQYF. CDR3 sequence (DNA): TGCGCCAGCAGCCCACCGGACAGGGAGCCAGATACGCAGTATTTT.